This TCR beta chain was captured by sequencing in a study of blood T cell repertoires in COVID-19. Study summary: Italy, Spain and the United States were the sources of the convalescent and acute COVID-19 samples.

The CDR3 sequence is 15 residues long. V gave up 5 bases and J gave up 7 bases; unmatched junction bases: 8. CDR1 is MDHEN and CDR2 is SYDVKM in the germline V gene. Sequenced by immunoSEQ multiplex PCR; TCRdb stores in-frame clones only, minus some. The table has fewer than 300,000 clones, approximately 87% seen once. The chain is built from TRBV28 and TRBJ1-6, with TRBD1 matching over 7 bases. Sequenced sample: peripheral blood. The clonotype was recovered from a middle-aged woman who had recovered from COVID-19. DNA for the CDR3: TGTGCCAGCAGTCCCGCGGGACAGAGCAATTCACCCCTCCACTTT. Its translation is CASSPAGQSNSPLHF.